This T cell receptor beta chain originates from a study of blood T cell repertoires in COVID-19. Trimming removed 0 bases from V and 6 bases from J, with 8 bases in between. This CDR3 spans 13 amino acids. Germline assignment: CDR1 SGHAT and CDR2 FQNNGV. Profiling relied on immunoSEQ multiplex PCR, and the TCRdb table lists in-frame clones only, not all of them. The data show about 210,000 clones, just over 90% seen once. The sequence derives from a young man with acute or convalescent COVID-19. The specimen sequenced was peripheral blood. This chain connects TRBV11-2 to TRBJ1-1, with D uncertain. The CDR3, as DNA: TGTGCCAGCAGCTTAGATGAACGCGCTGAAGCTTTCTTT. Translation: CASSLDERAEAFF.